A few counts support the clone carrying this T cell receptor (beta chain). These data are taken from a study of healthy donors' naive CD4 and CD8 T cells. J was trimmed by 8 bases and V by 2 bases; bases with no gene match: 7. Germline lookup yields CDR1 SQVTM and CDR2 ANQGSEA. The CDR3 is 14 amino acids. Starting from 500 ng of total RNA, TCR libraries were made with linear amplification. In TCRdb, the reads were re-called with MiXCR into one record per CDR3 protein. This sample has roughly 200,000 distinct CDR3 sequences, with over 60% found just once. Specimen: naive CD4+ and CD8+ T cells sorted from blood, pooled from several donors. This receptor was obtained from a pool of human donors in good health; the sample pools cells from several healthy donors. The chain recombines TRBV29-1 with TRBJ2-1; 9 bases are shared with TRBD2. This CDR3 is CSVELAGFIDEQFF. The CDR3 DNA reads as TGCAGCGTTGAACTAGCGGGATTCATAGATGAGCAGTTCTTC.